The clone carrying this T cell receptor (beta chain) was seen repeatedly, ten times or more. Its antigen is still unknown. The data derive from a study of tumor-infiltrating lymphocytes in primary liver carcinoma. Study details: Regardless of tissue type, samples showed similar yields of roughly 3.65 to 8 million productive TCRbeta reads.

Priming with a constant-region primer yielded TCR beta cDNA from 450 to 600 ng total RNA. ARM-PCR was slightly modified, and three nested multiplex PCR rounds with it gave rise to the TCR beta libraries. The opening two PCR rounds, approximately 10 cycles each, paired TRBV1-TRBV30 forward primers with a C-beta reverse primer. TCRdb recomputed calls from the multiplex PCR reads with MiXCR, one row per CDR3 protein. The sample has around 330,000 distinct CDR3 sequences, 50% to 70% seen once; the top ten hold roughly 9%. Regarding the study as a whole: Blood fell significantly below tumors in its top-250-clone fraction (p = 0.039). Left bulk and unsorted, the samples did not allow CD4+ and CD8+ repertoires to be compared.

The blood RNA (from unsorted whole blood) was obtained, and germline DNA was also extracted. The CDR3 is made up of 16 amino acids. Germline CDR1 and CDR2: MNHNY and SVGAGI (reference sequence). The V end lost 7 bases, the J end lost 2 bases, and 18 bases lay between the germline ends. The TCR originated in a middle-aged man with primary liver carcinoma and hepatitis B virus infection. The sample comprised peripheral blood. This rearrangement joins TRBV6-6 to TRBJ2-1, with D maybe TRBD1 (6 bases). The CDR3 sequence: CASNRESPLAYNEQFF. CDR3 in DNA: TGTGCCAGCAACAGGGAGTCCCCCCTCGCCTACAATGAGCAGTTCTTC.